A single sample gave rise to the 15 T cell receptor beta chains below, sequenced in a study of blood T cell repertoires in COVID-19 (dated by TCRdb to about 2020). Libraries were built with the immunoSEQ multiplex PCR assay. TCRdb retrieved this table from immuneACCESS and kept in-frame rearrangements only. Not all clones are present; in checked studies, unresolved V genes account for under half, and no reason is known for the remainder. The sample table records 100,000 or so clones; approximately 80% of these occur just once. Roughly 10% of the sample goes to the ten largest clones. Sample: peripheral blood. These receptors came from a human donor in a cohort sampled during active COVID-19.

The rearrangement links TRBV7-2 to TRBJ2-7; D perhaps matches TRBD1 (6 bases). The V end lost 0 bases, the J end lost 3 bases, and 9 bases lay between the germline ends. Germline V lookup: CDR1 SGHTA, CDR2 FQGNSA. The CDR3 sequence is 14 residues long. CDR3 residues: CASSLAGQHYEQYF. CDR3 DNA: TGTGCCAGCAGCTTAGCCGGACAGCACTACGAGCAGTACTTC.

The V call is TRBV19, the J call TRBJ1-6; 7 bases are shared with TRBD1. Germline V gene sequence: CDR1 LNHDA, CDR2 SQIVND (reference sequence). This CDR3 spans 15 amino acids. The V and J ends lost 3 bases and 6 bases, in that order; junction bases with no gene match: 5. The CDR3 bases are TGTGCCAGTAGTATCTTGACAGGGTCTAATTCACCCCTCCACTTT. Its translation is CASSILTGSNSPLHF.

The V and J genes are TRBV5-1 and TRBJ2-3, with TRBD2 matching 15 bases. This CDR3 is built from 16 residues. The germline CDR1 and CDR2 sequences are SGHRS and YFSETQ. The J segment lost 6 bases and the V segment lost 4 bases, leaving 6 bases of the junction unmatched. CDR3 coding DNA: TGCGCCAGCAGCGCGGGACTAGCGGGAGGTACCGATACGCAGTATTTT. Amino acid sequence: CASSAGLAGGTDTQYF.

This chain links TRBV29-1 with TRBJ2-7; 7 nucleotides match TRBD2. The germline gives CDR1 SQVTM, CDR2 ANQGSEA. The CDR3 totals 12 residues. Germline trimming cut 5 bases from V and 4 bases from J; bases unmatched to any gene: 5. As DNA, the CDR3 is TGCAGCGTTATCGGGGGGTTTTACGAGCAGTACTTC. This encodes CSVIGGFYEQYF.

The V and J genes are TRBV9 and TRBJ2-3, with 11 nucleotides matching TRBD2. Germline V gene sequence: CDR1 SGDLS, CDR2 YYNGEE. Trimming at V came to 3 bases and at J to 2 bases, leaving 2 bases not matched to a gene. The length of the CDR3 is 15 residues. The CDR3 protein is CASSATSGDTDTQYF. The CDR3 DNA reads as TGTGCCAGCAGCGCGACTAGCGGGGACACAGATACGCAGTATTTT.

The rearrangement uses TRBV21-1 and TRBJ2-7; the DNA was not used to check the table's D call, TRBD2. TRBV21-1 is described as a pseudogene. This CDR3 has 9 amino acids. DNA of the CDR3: TGTGCCAGCAGCAAACCTCAGTACTTC. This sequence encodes CASSKPQYF.

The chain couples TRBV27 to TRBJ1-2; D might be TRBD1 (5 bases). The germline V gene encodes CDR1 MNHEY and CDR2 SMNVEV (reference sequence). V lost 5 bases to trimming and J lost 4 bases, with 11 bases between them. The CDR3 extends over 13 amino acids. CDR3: CASSTDGGYGYTF. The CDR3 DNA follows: TGTGCCAGCAGTACCGACGGGGGCTATGGCTACACCTTC.

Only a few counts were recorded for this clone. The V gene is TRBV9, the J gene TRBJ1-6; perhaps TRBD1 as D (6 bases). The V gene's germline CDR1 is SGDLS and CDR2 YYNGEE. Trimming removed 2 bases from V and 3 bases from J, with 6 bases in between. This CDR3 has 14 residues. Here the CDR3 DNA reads TGTGCCAGCAGCGTGACAGGCTATAATTCACCCCTCCACTTT. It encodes CASSVTGYNSPLHF.

DNA of the CDR3: TGTGCCAGTAGCCCAGATCGGGGGGCAGGAATCTCGGAGACCCAGTACTTC. Translation gives CASSPDRGAGISETQYF. This chain joins TRBV19 and TRBJ2-5; D perhaps matches TRBD2 (7 bases). The CDR3 is 17 residues long. Trimming shortened V by 6 bases and J by 5 bases, and 25 bases separated the two germline ends. Germline V gene data show CDR1 as LNHDA and CDR2 as SQIVND (reference sequence).

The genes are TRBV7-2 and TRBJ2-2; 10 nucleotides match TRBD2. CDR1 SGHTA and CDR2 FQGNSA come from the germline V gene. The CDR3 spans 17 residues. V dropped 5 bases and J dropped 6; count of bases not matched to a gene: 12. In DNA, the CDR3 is TGTGCCAGCAGCCCCCCCGGCGGACTAGCGGCCCCCGGGGAGCTGTTTTTT. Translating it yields CASSPPGGLAAPGELFF.

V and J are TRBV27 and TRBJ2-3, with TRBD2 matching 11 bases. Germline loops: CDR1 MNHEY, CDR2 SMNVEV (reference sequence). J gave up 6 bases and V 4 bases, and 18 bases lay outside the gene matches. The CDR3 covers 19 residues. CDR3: CASSSGTRLAGSRLDTQYF. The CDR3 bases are TGTGCCAGCAGTTCAGGGACTCGACTAGCGGGGTCCCGATTGGATACGCAGTATTTT.

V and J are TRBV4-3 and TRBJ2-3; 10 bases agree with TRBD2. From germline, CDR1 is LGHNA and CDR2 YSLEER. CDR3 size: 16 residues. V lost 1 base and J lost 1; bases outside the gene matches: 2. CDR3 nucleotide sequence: TGCGCCAGCAGCCAAGCAGGGACTAGCGGCACAGATACGCAGTATTTT. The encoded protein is CASSQAGTSGTDTQYF.

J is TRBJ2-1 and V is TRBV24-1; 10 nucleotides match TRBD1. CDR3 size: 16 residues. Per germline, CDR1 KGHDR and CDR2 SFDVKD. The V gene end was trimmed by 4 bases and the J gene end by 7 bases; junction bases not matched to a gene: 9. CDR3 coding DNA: TGTGCCACCAGTGACCAAGCGACAGGGGGCTTGAATGAGCAGTTCTTC. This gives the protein CATSDQATGGLNEQFF.

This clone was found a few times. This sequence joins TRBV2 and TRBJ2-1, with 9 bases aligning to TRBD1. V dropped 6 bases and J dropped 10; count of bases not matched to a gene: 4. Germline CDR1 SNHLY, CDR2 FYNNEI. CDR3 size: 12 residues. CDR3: CASRDRGSEQFF. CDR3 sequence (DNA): TGTGCCAGCAGGGACAGGGGAAGCGAGCAGTTCTTC.

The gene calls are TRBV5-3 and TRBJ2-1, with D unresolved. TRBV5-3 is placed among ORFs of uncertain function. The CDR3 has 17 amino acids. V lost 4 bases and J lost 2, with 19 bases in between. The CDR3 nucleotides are TGTGCCAGAAGCCCTCCTAGGCCCTGCTCCACCTACAATGAGCAGTTCTTC. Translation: CARSPPRPCSTYNEQFF.